A single sample is the source of the 27 T cell receptor beta chains below, sequenced in a study of control samples from healthy donors and cancer patients. Some clones are missing from TCRdb's copy, which holds only in-frame ones; the method was immunoSEQ multiplex PCR. The sample has about 140,000 clones; around 90% are singletons. The sample consisted of blood. All receptors come from a man between 18 and 35 years old in good health.

The chain recombines TRBV28 with TRBJ2-7; possibly TRBD2 for D (6 bases). The germline gives CDR1 MDHEN, CDR2 SYDVKM. The CDR3 loop spans 14 amino acids. Trimming took off 6 bases at V and 2 bases at J, with 14 bases between the two ends. CDR3 amino acids: CASRTGGKAYEQYF. In DNA form, the CDR3 reads TGTGCCAGCAGAACAGGAGGGAAAGCCTACGAGCAGTACTTC. Together with reference TRBV28 and TRBJ2-7, the CDR3 gives the full variable domain: DVKVTQSSRYLVKRTGEKVFLECVQDMDHENMFWYRQDPGLGLRLIYFSYDVKMKEKGDIPEGYSVSREKKERFSLILESASTNQTSMYLCASRTGGKAYEQYFGPGTRLTVT.

CDR3 loop: CASSIRQDGNQPQHF. CDR3 bases: TGTGCCAGTAGTATCCGCCAGGATGGCAATCAGCCCCAGCATTTT. This chain uses TRBV19 with TRBJ1-5; D is undetermined. This CDR3 region has 15 residues. The germline V gene encodes CDR1 LNHDA and CDR2 SQIVND (reference sequence). Trimming took 3 bases from V and 2 from J, leaving 11 bases between them.

In nucleotides, the CDR3 is TGTGCCAGCAGTCCCGTGACGGGAAATAACTATGGCTACACCTTC. Residues: CASSPVTGNNYGYTF. V usage is TRBV28 and J usage is TRBJ1-2; no clear D gene. In germline, CDR1 is MDHEN, CDR2 SYDVKM. Trimming took 5 bases from V and 1 from J, leaving 14 bases between them. This CDR3 contains 15 residues.

The V call is TRBV7-9, the J call TRBJ2-7; D is tentatively TRBD1 or TRBD2 (5 bases each). The CDR3 runs 13 residues. In germline, CDR1 is SEHNR, CDR2 FQNEAQ (reference sequence). With 3 bases removed from V and 6 bases from J, the gap between germline ends came to 12 bases. The CDR3: CASSFQGPLEQYF. For the CDR3, the DNA is TGTGCCAGCAGCTTTCAGGGACCCCTCGAGCAGTACTTC.

The gene calls are TRBV3-1 (or the pseudogene TRBV3-2) and TRBJ2-1; 9 bases fit TRBD1. The CDR3 extends over 15 amino acids. With 1 base clipped from V and 6 bases from J, the junction kept 4 bases outside the gene matches. The germline V gene encodes CDR1 LGHDT and CDR2 YNNKEL (reference sequence). Here the CDR3 DNA reads TGTGCCAGCAGCCAAGGGACAGGGGTTAGCAATGAGCAGTTCTTC. This gives the protein CASSQGTGVSNEQFF.

The V gene is TRBV6-6, the J gene TRBJ2-1; D tentatively reads TRBD1 or TRBD2 (5 bases each). V was clipped by 7 bases and J by 7 bases, with 17 bases between them. From germline, CDR1 is MNHNY and CDR2 SVGAGI (reference sequence). This CDR3 has 14 residues. CDR3 bases: TGTGCCAGCATCCGGGACCCCGCGGTGAATGAGCAGTTCTTC. Protein product: CASIRDPAVNEQFF.

This sequence joins TRBV5-1 and TRBJ1-1; a weak D match, TRBD1 (6 bases). Trimming took off 2 bases at V and 5 bases at J, with 10 bases between the two ends. There are 13 residues in the CDR3. Germline assignment: CDR1 SGHRS and CDR2 YFSETQ. The CDR3 spells CASSFRGYTEAFF. The CDR3 DNA reads as TGCGCCAGCAGCTTCAGGGGATATACTGAAGCTTTCTTT.

The chain is built from TRBV2 and TRBJ1-1, with D possibly TRBD1 on 6 matching bases. Trimming removed 8 bases at V and 4 bases at J, with 14 bases between. This CDR3 has 13 amino acids. CDR1 is SNHLY, CDR2 FYNNEI, per germline. The CDR3 spells CASLASGVTEAFF. In nucleotides, the CDR3 is TGTGCCAGCTTAGCCTCAGGGGTCACTGAAGCTTTCTTT.

The rearrangement uses TRBV30 and TRBJ2-5, with 12 bases fitting TRBD2. The CDR3 length is 16 residues. Trimming cost V 4 bases and J 7 bases; bases outside gene matches: 13. CDR1 and CDR2 from the germline V gene are GTSNPN and SVGIG (reference sequence). The CDR3 is CAWTALGLAGWGTQYF. The CDR3 coding sequence is TGTGCCTGGACCGCGCTGGGACTAGCGGGTTGGGGGACCCAGTACTTC.

The chain joins TRBV18 to TRBJ2-2, with 10 bases that match TRBD2. This CDR3 is 16 amino acids long. The ends lost 3 bases at V and 0 bases at J; junction bases unmatched: 1. CDR1 is KGHSH and CDR2 is LQKENI in the germline V gene. Here the CDR3 DNA reads TGTGCCAGCTCACCTAGCGGGGGGTCGAACACCGGGGAGCTGTTTTTT. This codes for CASSPSGGSNTGELFF.

V usage is TRBV3-1 (or the pseudogene TRBV3-2) and J usage is TRBJ2-1, with D perhaps being TRBD1 or TRBD2 (6 bases each). The CDR3 length is 15 residues. Germline V gives CDR1 LGHDT, CDR2 YNNKEL (reference sequence). Trimming removed 2 bases from V and 3 bases from J, with 11 bases in between. In DNA form, the CDR3 reads TGTGCCAGCAGCCAACGGGGGCATTTCTACAATGAGCAGTTCTTC. Its protein is CASSQRGHFYNEQFF.

The V and J genes are TRBV21-1 and TRBJ1-5. TRBV21-1 is a pseudogene. The CDR3 spans 15 residues. CDR3 sequence: CASSKPWTMNQPQHF. The CDR3 DNA follows: TGTGCCAGCAGCAAACCCTGGACGATGAACCAGCCCCAGCATTTT.

The genes are TRBV6-1 and TRBJ2-5; D gene unclear. Germline values: CDR1 MNHNS, CDR2 SASEGT. The CDR3 covers 13 residues. The V gene lost 2 bases and the J gene lost 6 bases, with 10 bases spanning the gap. The CDR3 reads CASSEMGIQTQYF. The CDR3, as DNA: TGTGCCAGCAGTGAAATGGGAATACAGACCCAGTACTTC.

This chain connects TRBV27 to TRBJ2-3; D remains ambiguous. The CDR3 runs to 12 residues. Germline V gene sequence: CDR1 MNHEY, CDR2 SMNVEV (reference sequence). Deletions cut 2 bases from V and 5 bases from J, with 5 bases between. The CDR3 loop is CASSLPGDTQYF. In nucleotides, the CDR3 is TGTGCCAGCAGTTTACCAGGAGATACGCAGTATTTT.

J is TRBJ2-5 and V is TRBV7-6; D is perhaps TRBD1 or TRBD2 (5 bases each). CDR3 length: 17 amino acids. Germline assignment: CDR1 SGHVS and CDR2 FNYEAQ. Trimming shortened V by 5 bases and J by 1 base, and 20 bases separated the two germline ends. The CDR3 is CASSGTQAYSPQETQYF. CDR3 DNA sequence: TGTGCCAGCAGCGGGACCCAGGCATATTCGCCCCAAGAGACCCAGTACTTC. Combining the CDR3 with reference TRBV7-6 and TRBJ2-5 gives the whole variable domain GAGVSQSPRYKVTKRGQDVALRCDPISGHVSLYWYRQALGQGPEFLTYFNYEAQQDKSGLPNDRFSAERPEGSISTLTIQRTEQRDSAMYRCASSGTQAYSPQETQYFGPGTRLLVL.

The chain recombines TRBV28 with TRBJ1-1, with no clear D. Germline V CDR1 and CDR2: MDHEN, SYDVKM. V lost 2 bases and J 4 bases, leaving 5 bases between the germline ends. This CDR3 region has 12 residues. The DNA for the CDR3 is TGTGCCAGCAGTTTAATGCCCACTGAAGCTTTCTTT. It specifies CASSLMPTEAFF. The whole variable domain, remainder taken from reference TRBV28 and TRBJ1-1, is DVKVTQSSRYLVKRTGEKVFLECVQDMDHENMFWYRQDPGLGLRLIYFSYDVKMKEKGDIPEGYSVSREKKERFSLILESASTNQTSMYLCASSLMPTEAFFGQGTRLTVV.

This clone was counted a single time. CDR3 region: CASSLGSRQPQHF. CDR3 coding DNA: TGTGCCAGCAGTTTGGGCAGCAGGCAGCCCCAGCATTTT. The chain has TRBV27 and TRBJ1-5; no clear D. The CDR3 consists of 13 residues. CDR1 and CDR2 from the germline V gene are MNHEY and SMNVEV (reference sequence). Trimming removed 3 bases from V and 7 bases from J, with 10 bases in between.

This clone was seen once. This chain joins TRBV6-5 and TRBJ1-2; D call uncertain. This CDR3 region has 12 residues. Between the trimmed V and J ends, which lost 2 bases and 6 bases, there was a span of 7 bases. Germline V lookup: CDR1 MNHEY, CDR2 SVGAGI. CDR3 region: CASSYGSHGYTF. CDR3 coding DNA: TGTGCCAGCAGTTACGGCTCCCATGGCTACACCTTC.

This rearrangement joins TRBV10-1 to TRBJ2-1, with 11 bases matching TRBD1. Germline CDR1 and CDR2: WNHNN and SYGVQD (reference sequence). There are 16 residues in the CDR3. The junction had 6 bases not matched to a gene; V was cut back by 2 bases and J by 6 bases. The CDR3 coding sequence is TGCGCCAGCAGTGAGATCGGGACAGGGGGTGGCAATGAGCAGTTCTTC. This encodes CASSEIGTGGGNEQFF.

This rearrangement joins TRBV6-6 to TRBJ1-6; 8 bases fit TRBD1. The CDR3 extends over 13 amino acids. V lost 11 bases and J lost 8; bases outside the gene matches: 8. In germline, CDR1 is MNHNY, CDR2 SVGAGI (reference sequence). CDR3 region: CAGKQGVYSPLHF. CDR3 sequence (DNA): TGTGCCGGGAAACAGGGGGTTTATTCACCCCTCCACTTT.

This chain connects TRBV5-5 to TRBJ2-7; 12 nucleotides align to TRBD2. The V segment lost 4 bases and the J segment 7 bases; nucleotides outside the gene matches: 15. The CDR3 consists of 17 residues. The germline gives CDR1 SGHKS, CDR2 YYEKEE (reference sequence). The CDR3 sequence: CASSPKDTSGGSREQYF. In nucleotides, the CDR3 is TGTGCCAGCAGCCCAAAAGATACTAGCGGGGGGAGTCGAGAGCAGTACTTC.

V usage is TRBV3-1 (or the pseudogene TRBV3-2) and J usage is TRBJ1-5; D unclear. The CDR3 has 15 residues. From germline, CDR1 is LGHDT and CDR2 YNNKEL (reference sequence). Deletions cut 3 bases from V and 5 bases from J, with 14 bases between. This CDR3 is CASSQNPVPDQPQHF. DNA for the CDR3: TGTGCCAGCAGCCAGAACCCAGTGCCCGATCAGCCCCAGCATTTT.

The rearrangement joins TRBV5-1 to TRBJ1-1; D gene ambiguous. V lost 4 bases, J lost 6 bases, and 13 bases lay in between. Germline V gene sequence: CDR1 SGHRS, CDR2 YFSETQ. This CDR3 has 13 amino acids. The CDR3 nucleotides read TGCGCCAGCAGCAACCCCGGCGGGGCTGAAGCTTTCTTT. It is translated as CASSNPGGAEAFF.

This chain joins TRBV7-9 and TRBJ1-5; perhaps TRBD1 as D (5 bases). The V end lost 4 bases, the J end lost 6 bases, and 7 bases lay between the germline ends. Germline lookup yields CDR1 SEHNR and CDR2 FQNEAQ (reference sequence). The CDR3 loop spans 12 amino acids. The DNA for the CDR3 is TGTGCCAGCAGCTCAGGGTTTCAGCCCCAGCATTTT. It translates to CASSSGFQPQHF.

The chain employs TRBV28 and TRBJ1-3; a weak D match, TRBD1 (6 bases). The CDR3 contains 15 residues. Looked up from germline, CDR1 is MDHEN and CDR2 is SYDVKM. Trimming stripped 6 bases from V and 2 bases from J, with 14 bases between. The chain's CDR3 is CASRQTGSPGNTIYF. As DNA, the CDR3 is TGTGCCAGCAGACAAACAGGGTCCCCTGGAAACACCATATATTTT.

The rearrangement uses TRBV2 and TRBJ1-5; 8 bases match TRBD1. The CDR3 loop spans 16 amino acids. Germline V gene data show CDR1 as SNHLY and CDR2 as FYNNEI. V shed 5 bases and J 6 bases; nucleotides not matched to a gene: 12. CDR3 sequence: CASSRARTGLSQPQHF. The CDR3 region has the DNA TGTGCCAGCAGTCGAGCTAGGACAGGGTTGAGTCAGCCCCAGCATTTT.

The chain is built from TRBV28 and TRBJ1-2; the match to TRBD1 covers 7 bases. The CDR3 consists of 12 residues. The V and J ends lost 7 bases and 10 bases, in that order; junction bases with no gene match: 9. The germline gives CDR1 MDHEN, CDR2 SYDVKM. The CDR3 bases are TGTGCCAGCAACACCCAGGGGGACTCCTACACCTTC. Translated: CASNTQGDSYTF.